A single sample gave rise to the 28 T cell receptor beta chains below, sequenced in a study of T cells in Graves' hyperthyroidism and ophthalmopathy. RNA transcripts provided the source from which TCR beta CDR3 regions were amplified. HTBI primers were employed in a first-round RT-PCR of the TCR CDR3. TCRdb itself ran the multiplex PCR reads through MiXCR, one entry per CDR3 protein. This table holds hundreds of thousands of distinct CDR3 sequences, approximately 40% found once. Sequencing input: blood. The receptors here all came from a man between 18 and 35 years old with Graves' hyperthyroidism.

The chain recombines TRBV7-6 with TRBJ2-5, with TRBD2 identical over 10 bases. V shed 5 bases, J shed 7 bases, and the junction held 10 bases outside the gene matches. Germline V gives CDR1 SGHVS, CDR2 FNYEAQ. There are 15 residues in the CDR3. As DNA, the CDR3 is TGTGCCAGCAGCCCCGGGACTAGCGTTGAGGGGACCCAGTACTTC. The encoded protein is CASSPGTSVEGTQYF.

V and J are TRBV7-3 and TRBJ2-5, with 9 positions matching TRBD2. Germline values: CDR1 SGHTA, CDR2 FQGTGA. V gave up 2 bases and J gave up 5 bases; unmatched junction bases: 12. The CDR3 runs to 17 residues. The CDR3 DNA is TGTGCCAGCAGCTTATGGTCTGGCGGGGGGGCCTTGGAGACCCAGTACTTC. It codes for CASSLWSGGGALETQYF.

This chain uses TRBV11-1 with TRBJ2-5, with a tentative D call TRBD2 (6 bases). CDR3 length: 15 residues. Trimming cost V 0 bases and J 5 bases, with 13 bases left between them. The germline V gene has CDR1 SGHAT and CDR2 FQDESV (reference sequence). The CDR3: CASSLAPGDGETQYF. The CDR3, as DNA: TGTGCCAGCAGCTTAGCACCGGGGGACGGCGAGACCCAGTACTTC.

V is TRBV10-3 and J is TRBJ1-1; 9 positions match TRBD1. This CDR3 is 17 amino acids long. Germline V gene sequence: CDR1 ENHRY, CDR2 SYGVKD. V trimming: 4 bases; J trimming: 5 bases; junction bases outside the gene matches: 14. Here the CDR3 DNA reads TGTGCCATCAGTGCCTCACTAGCGGGACAGGGACTAACTGAAGCTTTCTTT. It yields the protein CAISASLAGQGLTEAFF.

The J gene is TRBJ1-2, the V gene TRBV29-1, with a weak D call TRBD1 (6 bases). This CDR3 region has 15 residues. The V end lost 3 bases, the J end lost 7 bases, and 21 bases lay between the germline ends. The germline V gene encodes CDR1 SQVTM and CDR2 ANQGSEA. The CDR3 DNA sequence: TGCAGCGTTGATTCGACAGGCGGAGGGGTTGTTGGCTACACCTTC. As protein: CSVDSTGGGVVGYTF.

The chain combines TRBV5-1 with TRBJ2-3, with TRBD2 as a possible D gene (5 bases). Germline CDR1 and CDR2: SGHRS and YFSETQ. CDR3 length equals 15 residues. The V end lost 0 bases, the J end lost 2 bases, and 10 bases lay between the germline ends. The CDR3 DNA follows: TGCGCCAGCAGCTTGGTGGGCGGACTCACAGATACGCAGTATTTT. Residues: CASSLVGGLTDTQYF.

In its sample, this clonotype was seen many times. V and J are TRBV2 and TRBJ1-5; D might be TRBD1 (6 bases). This CDR3 region has 15 residues. Germline assignment: CDR1 SNHLY and CDR2 FYNNEI. V gave up 3 bases and J gave up 1 base, with 10 bases separating them. CDR3 DNA sequence: TGTGCCAGCAGTGATGAGGGGGAAAGCAATCAGCCCCAGCATTTT. Its translation: CASSDEGESNQPQHF. The whole variable domain, remainder taken from reference TRBV2 and TRBJ1-5, is EPEVTQTPSHQVTQMGQEVILRCVPISNHLYFYWYRQILGQKVEFLVSFYNNEISEKSEIFDDQFSVERPDGSNFTLKIRSTKLEDSAMYFCASSDEGESNQPQHFGDGTRLSIL.

This chain connects TRBV7-9 to TRBJ2-3; 7 nucleotides match TRBD2. Germline-derived CDR1 and CDR2 are SEHNR and FQNEAQ (reference sequence). The V gene end was trimmed by 5 bases and the J gene end by 7 bases; junction bases not matched to a gene: 9. There are 14 residues in the CDR3. The CDR3 region is CASSPTGGSHTQYF. In nucleotides, the CDR3 is TGTGCCAGCAGCCCCACGGGAGGATCGCATACGCAGTATTTT.

The chain couples TRBV9 to TRBJ1-2; the D gene is possibly TRBD1 (5 bases). Germline-derived CDR1 and CDR2 are SGDLS and YYNGEE. CDR3 length: 12 amino acids. Deletions cut 2 bases from V and 7 bases from J, with 9 bases between. The DNA for the CDR3 is TGTGCCAGCAGCGTGGGGGATTCTGGCTACACCTTC. Its protein product is CASSVGDSGYTF.

Many counts were recorded for this clonotype. V usage is TRBV7-9 and J usage is TRBJ1-1, with a weak D call TRBD1 (5 bases). Trimming removed 2 bases at V and 3 bases at J, with 7 bases between. CDR3 size: 13 residues. Per germline, CDR1 SEHNR and CDR2 FQNEAQ (reference sequence). CDR3 loop: CASSLTRDTEAFF. The CDR3 DNA is TGTGCCAGCAGCTTAACCAGGGACACTGAAGCTTTCTTT.

There are a few counts of this clonotype. The rearrangement uses TRBV12-3 or TRBV12-4 and TRBJ1-1; TRBD1 matches at 9 bases. The CDR3 is 14 amino acids. With 4 bases clipped from V and 5 bases from J, the junction kept 5 bases outside the gene matches. The CDR3 region is CASSWDRAGTEAFF. In DNA, the CDR3 is TGTGCCAGCAGTTGGGACAGGGCGGGAACTGAAGCTTTCTTT.

The chain combines TRBV13 with TRBJ1-1; D perhaps matches TRBD1 (5 bases). This CDR3 is built from 11 residues. Germline CDR1 and CDR2: PRHDT and FYEKMQ (reference sequence). Trimming cost V 6 bases and J 11 bases, with 13 bases left between them. CDR3 in DNA: TGTGCCAGCAGATTCCGGGGGGAGGCTTTCTTT. It specifies CASRFRGEAFF.

In this sample, this clonotype turned up a few times. The chain uses TRBV20-1 and TRBJ2-7; no reliable D call. With 4 bases removed from V and 2 bases from J, the gap between germline ends came to 21 bases. Germline V CDR1 and CDR2: DFQATT, SNEGSKA (reference sequence). The CDR3 runs 16 residues. This CDR3 reads CSAIPPSRAPTYEQYF. In DNA form, the CDR3 reads TGCAGTGCTATACCTCCCTCCCGAGCGCCCACCTACGAGCAGTACTTC.

This clonotype was detected only a few times. The J gene is TRBJ2-7, the V gene TRBV5-8; a possible D gene is TRBD2 (6 bases). V shed 3 bases and J shed 8 bases, with 12 bases lying between them. The CDR3 sequence is 12 residues long. The germline CDR1 and CDR2 sequences are SGHTS and YDEGEE. The CDR3 nucleotides are TGTGCCAGCAGCTCCGGGGACTTCCAGCAGTACTTC. Its translation: CASSSGDFQQYF.

The chain carries TRBV7-2 and TRBJ2-5; 9 positions agree with TRBD2. V was clipped by 2 bases and J by 2 bases; unmatched bases: 6. CDR1 and CDR2 from the germline V gene are SGHTA and FQGNSA. CDR3 length equals 16 residues. The CDR3 nucleotides are TGTGCCAGCAGCTTACGGTCGGCGGGGGGGCAAGAGACCCAGTACTTC. Its protein product is CASSLRSAGGQETQYF.

The rearrangement uses TRBV7-2 and TRBJ2-7; TRBD2 matches at 14 bases. Germline values: CDR1 SGHTA, CDR2 FQGNSA. The CDR3 sequence is 15 residues long. J was trimmed by 9 bases and V by 1 base; bases with no gene match: 5. DNA of the CDR3: TGTGCCAGCAGCTTAGAGGAGGGACTAGCGGGAGCGCAGTACTTC. It translates to CASSLEEGLAGAQYF.

The CDR3 sequence is CSVSTGDNYGYTF. CDR3 nucleotide sequence: TGCAGCGTTTCTACAGGGGACAACTATGGCTACACCTTC. The V gene is TRBV29-1, the J gene TRBJ1-2; 7 bases match TRBD1. Per germline, CDR1 SQVTM and CDR2 ANQGSEA. The CDR3 contains 13 residues. Trimming at V came to 5 bases and at J to 2 bases, leaving 5 bases not matched to a gene.

Regarding this clonotype: This likely comes from a read error, as the CDR3 has no conserved phenylalanine or tryptophan at its end. This rearrangement joins TRBV2 to TRBJ2-7; 7 bases agree with TRBD1. The CDR3 totals 12 residues. Per the germline V gene, CDR1 is SNHLY and CDR2 is FYNNEI. The CDR3 sequence is CACSYRGYEQYL. CDR3 in DNA: TGTGCCTGCAGCTACAGGGGCTACGAGCAGTACCTC.

As to this clonotype: Given a much more abundant clone one base away, this may be a read error. Since the CDR3 does not end with the conserved phenylalanine or tryptophan, this likely comes from a read error. The genes are TRBV7-9 and TRBJ2-2, with D perhaps TRBD1 (5 bases). This CDR3 region has 13 residues. Per the germline V gene, CDR1 is SEHNR and CDR2 is FQNEAQ (reference sequence). Trimming cost V 6 bases and J 5 bases, with 10 bases left between them. Here the CDR3 DNA reads TGTGCCAGCAGACCTGACAGTACCGGGGAGCTGTTTTGT. Translating gives CASRPDSTGELFC.

The chain employs TRBV12-3 or TRBV12-4 and TRBJ1-2; 7 bases line up with TRBD1. J was trimmed by 6 bases and V by 10 bases; bases with no gene match: 11. The CDR3 has 13 amino acids. The CDR3 DNA follows: TGTGCCATCCTCCGACAGGGCCCTAATGGCTACACCTTC. Amino acid sequence: CAILRQGPNGYTF.

The sample holds a few counts of this clonotype. This chain joins TRBV7-3 and TRBJ2-5, with 8 nucleotides matching TRBD1. This CDR3 contains 14 residues. V gave up 7 bases and J gave up 5 bases; unmatched junction bases: 9. Germline V lookup: CDR1 SGHTA, CDR2 FQGTGA. In DNA form, the CDR3 reads TGTGCCAGCACCGCCGGGACAGGCGTGGAGACCCAGTACTTC. Translation: CASTAGTGVETQYF.

The sample holds one count of this clonotype. This chain joins TRBV6-5 and TRBJ1-1; the D gene is possibly TRBD1 (5 bases). This CDR3 has 13 amino acids. Germline-derived CDR1 and CDR2 are MNHEY and SVGAGI. The V gene lost 6 bases and the J gene lost 6 bases, with 14 bases spanning the gap. For the CDR3, the DNA is TGTGCCAGCAGCCCGGGGGTTTTGGCTGAAGCTTTCTTT. Translating gives CASSPGVLAEAFF.

This clonotype was picked up a small number of times. The rearrangement uses TRBV6-5 and TRBJ1-2; D gene ambiguous. The CDR3 length is 14 residues. The V end lost 3 bases, the J end lost 6 bases, and 14 bases lay between the germline ends. CDR1 MNHEY and CDR2 SVGAGI come from the germline V gene. The CDR3 DNA follows: TGTGCCAGCAGTTATGATCCCGGATCCCATGGCTACACCTTC. It encodes CASSYDPGSHGYTF.

The V gene is TRBV2, the J gene TRBJ2-7, with 8 bases that match TRBD2. V dropped 6 bases and J dropped 3; count of bases not matched to a gene: 7. This CDR3 spans 14 amino acids. Per the germline V gene, CDR1 is SNHLY and CDR2 is FYNNEI. CDR3 sequence: CASRLAGRSYEQYF. CDR3 nucleotides: TGTGCCAGCAGATTAGCGGGACGGAGCTACGAGCAGTACTTC.

This clonotype appeared a few times. The rearrangement uses TRBV7-6 and TRBJ1-1, with D tentatively TRBD1 (5 bases). V lost 5 bases and J 3 bases, leaving 16 bases between the germline ends. Germline values: CDR1 SGHVS, CDR2 FNYEAQ. The CDR3 totals 15 residues. The CDR3 nucleotides are TGTGCCAGCAGCCGGCCCCAGGGAACGGACACTGAAGCTTTCTTT. Translated: CASSRPQGTDTEAFF.

CDR3 nucleotides: TGCAGCCAAGGGACGGCCACCGGGGAGCTGTTTTTT. Amino acids: CSQGTATGELFF. The V and J genes are TRBV29-1 and TRBJ2-2, with D possibly called TRBD1 or TRBD2 (5 bases each). V gave up 8 bases and J gave up 4 bases, with 11 bases separating them. Germline V CDR1 and CDR2: SQVTM, ANQGSEA. The CDR3 is 12 residues long.

The chain couples TRBV20-1 to TRBJ1-1, with D possibly being TRBD1 (5 bases). Germline V gene lookup returns CDR1 DFQATT and CDR2 SNEGSKA (reference sequence). The CDR3 consists of 14 residues. Trimming stripped 6 bases from V and 1 base from J, with 15 bases between. CDR3 amino acids: CSAAKLDRNTEAFF. CDR3 nucleotides: TGCAGTGCCGCTAAGTTAGACAGGAACACTGAAGCTTTCTTT.

The genes are TRBV20-1 and TRBJ2-2; D is perhaps TRBD2 (7 bases). The CDR3 runs to 14 residues. Trimming took 3 bases from V and 7 from J, leaving 15 bases between them. Per germline, CDR1 DFQATT and CDR2 SNEGSKA (reference sequence). DNA for the CDR3: TGCAGTGCTAGGGGGGGGGGGCCCGGCGGGGAGCTGTTTTTT. This codes for CSARGGGPGGELFF.